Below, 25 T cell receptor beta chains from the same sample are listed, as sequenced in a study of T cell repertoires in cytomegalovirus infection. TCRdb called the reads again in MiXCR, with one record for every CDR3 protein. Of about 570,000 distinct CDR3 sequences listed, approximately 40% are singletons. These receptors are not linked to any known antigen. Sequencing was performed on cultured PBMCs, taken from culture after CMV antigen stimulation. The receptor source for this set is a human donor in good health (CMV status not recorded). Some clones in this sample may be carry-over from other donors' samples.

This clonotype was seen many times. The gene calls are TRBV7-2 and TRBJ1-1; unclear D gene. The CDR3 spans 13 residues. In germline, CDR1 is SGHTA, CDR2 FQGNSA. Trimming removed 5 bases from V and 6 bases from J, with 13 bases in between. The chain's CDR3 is CASSPYPGSEAFF. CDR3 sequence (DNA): TGTGCCAGCAGCCCGTACCCGGGTTCTGAAGCTTTCTTT.

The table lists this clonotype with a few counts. DNA of the CDR3: TGTGCCAGCAGCGAGGACACTTTATCCTACGAGCAGTACTTC. Translated: CASSEDTLSYEQYF. The V call is TRBV5-6, the J call TRBJ2-7, with D possibly being TRBD1 (5 bases). From germline, CDR1 is SGHDT and CDR2 YYEEEE. The CDR3 consists of 14 residues. The V end was cut by 4 bases, the J end by 1 base, with 12 bases between.

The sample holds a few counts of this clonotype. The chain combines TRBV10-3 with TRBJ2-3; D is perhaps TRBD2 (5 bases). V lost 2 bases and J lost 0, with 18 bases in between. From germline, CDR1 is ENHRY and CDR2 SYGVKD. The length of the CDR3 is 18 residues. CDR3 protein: CAISEPTTGNFSTDTQYF. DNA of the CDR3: TGTGCCATCAGTGAGCCCACCACCGGGAACTTTAGCACAGATACGCAGTATTTT.

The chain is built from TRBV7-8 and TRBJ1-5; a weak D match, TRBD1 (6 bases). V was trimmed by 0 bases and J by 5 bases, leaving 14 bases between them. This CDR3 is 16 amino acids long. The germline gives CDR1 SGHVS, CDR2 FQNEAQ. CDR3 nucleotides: TGTGCCAGCAGCTTAGCAGGGGGATTTGGGCATCAGCCCCAGCATTTT. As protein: CASSLAGGFGHQPQHF.

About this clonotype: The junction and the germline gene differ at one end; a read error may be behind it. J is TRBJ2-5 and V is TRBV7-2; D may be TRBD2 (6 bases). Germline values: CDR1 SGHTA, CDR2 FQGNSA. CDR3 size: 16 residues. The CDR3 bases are TGTGCCAGCAGCTTAGCAAGTGCTAGCGACCAAGAGACCCGGTACTTC. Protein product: CASSLASASDQETRYF.

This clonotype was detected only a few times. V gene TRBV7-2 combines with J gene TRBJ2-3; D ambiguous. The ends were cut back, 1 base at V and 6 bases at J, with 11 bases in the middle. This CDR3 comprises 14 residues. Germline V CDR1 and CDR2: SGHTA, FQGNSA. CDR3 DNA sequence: TGTGCCAGCAGCTTAGTTCTGGCCGACGATACGCAGTATTTT. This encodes CASSLVLADDTQYF. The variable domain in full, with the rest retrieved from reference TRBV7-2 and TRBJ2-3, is GAGVSQSPSNKVTEKGKDVELRCDPISGHTALYWYRQSLGQGLEFLIYFQGNSAPDKSGLPSDRFSAERTGGSVSTLTIQRTQQEDSAVYLCASSLVLADDTQYFGPGTRLTVL.

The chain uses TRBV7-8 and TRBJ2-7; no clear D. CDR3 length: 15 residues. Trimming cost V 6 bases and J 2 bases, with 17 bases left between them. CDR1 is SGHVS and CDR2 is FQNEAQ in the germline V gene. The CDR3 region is CASRPSPAGPYEQYF. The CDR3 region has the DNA TGTGCCAGCAGGCCTTCCCCGGCAGGACCCTACGAGCAGTACTTC.

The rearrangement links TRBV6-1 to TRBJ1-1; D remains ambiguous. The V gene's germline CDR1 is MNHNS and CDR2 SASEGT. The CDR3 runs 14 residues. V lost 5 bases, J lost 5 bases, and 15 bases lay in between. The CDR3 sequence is CASSHSEGWTEAFF. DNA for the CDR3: TGTGCCAGCAGTCACTCCGAAGGCTGGACTGAAGCTTTCTTT.

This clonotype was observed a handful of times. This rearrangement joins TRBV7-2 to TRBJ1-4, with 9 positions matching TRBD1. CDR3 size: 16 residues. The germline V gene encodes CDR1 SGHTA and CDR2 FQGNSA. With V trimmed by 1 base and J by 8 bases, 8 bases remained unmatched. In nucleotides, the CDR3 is TGTGCCAGCAGCTTAGATGGGACAGGGACTCGGGAAAAACTGTTTTTT. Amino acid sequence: CASSLDGTGTREKLFF.

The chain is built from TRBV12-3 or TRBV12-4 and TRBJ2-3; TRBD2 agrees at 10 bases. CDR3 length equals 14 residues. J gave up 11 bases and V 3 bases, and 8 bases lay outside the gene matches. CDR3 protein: CASSFATSGSKQYF. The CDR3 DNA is TGTGCCAGCAGTTTTGCGACTAGCGGGTCTAAGCAGTATTTT.

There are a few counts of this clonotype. The CDR3 DNA follows: TGTGCCAGCAGCTCTCTACGGGGCAAGGGCCCATCCTACGAGCAGTACTTC. This sequence encodes CASSSLRGKGPSYEQYF. V and J are TRBV7-8 and TRBJ2-7, with D perhaps assigned TRBD1 or TRBD2 (5 bases each). V was trimmed by 4 bases and J by 1 base, leaving 20 bases between them. The CDR3 sequence is 17 residues long. Germline V gives CDR1 SGHVS, CDR2 FQNEAQ.

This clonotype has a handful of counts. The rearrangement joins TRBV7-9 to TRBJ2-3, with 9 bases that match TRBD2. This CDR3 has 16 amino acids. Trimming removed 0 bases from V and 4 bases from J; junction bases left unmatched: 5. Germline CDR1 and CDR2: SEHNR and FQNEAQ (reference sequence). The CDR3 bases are TGTGCCAGCAGCTTAGCGGTAGCGGGAGTCCCAGATACGCAGTATTTT. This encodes CASSLAVAGVPDTQYF.

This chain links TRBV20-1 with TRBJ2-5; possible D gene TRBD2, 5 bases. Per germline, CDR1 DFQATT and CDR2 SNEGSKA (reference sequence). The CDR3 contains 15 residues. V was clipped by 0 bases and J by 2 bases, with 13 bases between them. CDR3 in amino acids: CSARDKEANQETQYF. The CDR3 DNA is TGCAGTGCTAGAGATAAGGAGGCCAATCAAGAGACCCAGTACTTC.

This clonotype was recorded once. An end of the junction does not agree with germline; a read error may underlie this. CDR3 nucleotides: TGTGCCTGCAGCCAGTCTATGAGGGGGGGGAATCAGCCCCAGCATTTT. Encoded protein: CACSQSMRGGNQPQHF. V usage is TRBV7-2 and J usage is TRBJ1-5; TRBD1 might be the D (6 bases). Per the germline V gene, CDR1 is SGHTA and CDR2 is FQGNSA. CDR3 length: 16 residues.

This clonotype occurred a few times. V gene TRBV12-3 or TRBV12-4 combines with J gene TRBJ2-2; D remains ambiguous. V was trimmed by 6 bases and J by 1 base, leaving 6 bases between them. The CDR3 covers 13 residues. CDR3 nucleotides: TGTGCCAGCAGGGAACAGAACACCGGGGAGCTGTTTTTT. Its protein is CASREQNTGELFF.

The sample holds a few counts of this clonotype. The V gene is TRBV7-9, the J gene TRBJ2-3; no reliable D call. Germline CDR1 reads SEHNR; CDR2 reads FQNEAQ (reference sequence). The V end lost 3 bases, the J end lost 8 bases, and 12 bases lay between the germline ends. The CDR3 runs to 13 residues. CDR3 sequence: CASSFDPLGTQYF. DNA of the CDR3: TGTGCCAGCAGCTTTGACCCCTTAGGTACGCAGTATTTT.

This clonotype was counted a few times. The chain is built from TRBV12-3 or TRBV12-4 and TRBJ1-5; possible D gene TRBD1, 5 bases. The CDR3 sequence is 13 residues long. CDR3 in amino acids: CVGTGASNQPQHF. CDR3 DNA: TGTGTCGGGACCGGGGCCAGCAATCAGCCCCAGCATTTT.

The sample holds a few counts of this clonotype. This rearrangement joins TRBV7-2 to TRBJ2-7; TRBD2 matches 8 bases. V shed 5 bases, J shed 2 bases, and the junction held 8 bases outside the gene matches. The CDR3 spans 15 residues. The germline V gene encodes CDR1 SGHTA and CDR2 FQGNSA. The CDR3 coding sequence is TGTGCCAGCAGCCCAGGGGCGGGAGGCCCCTACGAGCAGTACTTC. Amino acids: CASSPGAGGPYEQYF.

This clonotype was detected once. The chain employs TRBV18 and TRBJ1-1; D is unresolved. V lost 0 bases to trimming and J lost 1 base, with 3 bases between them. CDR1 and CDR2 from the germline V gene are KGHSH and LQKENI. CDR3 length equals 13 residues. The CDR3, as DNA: TGTGCCAGCTCACCACCTTGGAACACTGAAGCTTTCTTT. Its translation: CASSPPWNTEAFF.

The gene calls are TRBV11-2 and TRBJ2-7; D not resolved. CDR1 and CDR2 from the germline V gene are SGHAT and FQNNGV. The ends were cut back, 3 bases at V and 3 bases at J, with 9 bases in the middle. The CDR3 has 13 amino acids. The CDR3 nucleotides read TGTGCCAGCAGCTTTACACAGAGCTACGAGCAGTACTTC. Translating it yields CASSFTQSYEQYF.

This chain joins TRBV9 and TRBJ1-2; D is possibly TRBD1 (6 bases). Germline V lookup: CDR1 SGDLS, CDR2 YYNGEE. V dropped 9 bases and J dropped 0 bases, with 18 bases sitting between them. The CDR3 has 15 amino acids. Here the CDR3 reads CATTPGEDSNYGYTF. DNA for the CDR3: TGTGCCACGACCCCAGGGGAAGACTCTAACTATGGCTACACCTTC.

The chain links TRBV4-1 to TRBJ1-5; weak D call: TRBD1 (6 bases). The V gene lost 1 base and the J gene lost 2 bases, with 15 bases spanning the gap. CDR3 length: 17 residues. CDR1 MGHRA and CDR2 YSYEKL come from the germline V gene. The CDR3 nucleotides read TGCGCCAGCAGCCAAGCTTCGAGGGGGAGTCGCAATCAGCCCCAGCATTTT. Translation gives CASSQASRGSRNQPQHF.

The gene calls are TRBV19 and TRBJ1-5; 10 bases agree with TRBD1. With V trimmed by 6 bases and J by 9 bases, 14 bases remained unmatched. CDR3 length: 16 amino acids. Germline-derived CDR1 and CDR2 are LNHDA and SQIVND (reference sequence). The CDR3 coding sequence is TGTGCCAGTAGGCAAGCCTTGACAGGGGGCTGGGTGCCCCAGCATTTT. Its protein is CASRQALTGGWVPQHF.

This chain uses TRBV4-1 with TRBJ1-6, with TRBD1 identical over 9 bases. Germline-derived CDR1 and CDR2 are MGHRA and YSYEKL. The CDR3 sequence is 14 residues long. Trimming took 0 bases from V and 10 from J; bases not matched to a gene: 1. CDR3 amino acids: CASSQDTGGSPLHF. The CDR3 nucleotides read TGCGCCAGCAGCCAAGATACAGGGGGCTCACCCCTCCACTTT.

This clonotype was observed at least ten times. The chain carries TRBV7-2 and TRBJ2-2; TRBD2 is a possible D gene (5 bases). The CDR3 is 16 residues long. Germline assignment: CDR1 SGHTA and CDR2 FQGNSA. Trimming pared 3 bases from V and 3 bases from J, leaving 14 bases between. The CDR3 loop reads CASSFNPGSDTGELFF. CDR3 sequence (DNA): TGTGCCAGCAGCTTTAATCCGGGATCAGACACCGGGGAGCTGTTTTTT.